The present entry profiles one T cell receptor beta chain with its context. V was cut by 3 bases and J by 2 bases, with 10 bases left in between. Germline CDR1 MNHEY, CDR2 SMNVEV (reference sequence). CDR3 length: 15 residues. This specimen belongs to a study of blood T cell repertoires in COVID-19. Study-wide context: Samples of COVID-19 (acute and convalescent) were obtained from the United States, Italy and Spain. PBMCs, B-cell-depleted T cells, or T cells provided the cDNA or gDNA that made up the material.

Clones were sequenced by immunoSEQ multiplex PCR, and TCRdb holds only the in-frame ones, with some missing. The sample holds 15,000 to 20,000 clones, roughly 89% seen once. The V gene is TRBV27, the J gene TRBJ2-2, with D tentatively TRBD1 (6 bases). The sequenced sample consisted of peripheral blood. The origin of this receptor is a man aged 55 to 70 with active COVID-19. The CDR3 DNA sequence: TGTGCCAGCAGTTTTAGGACAGTTAACACCGGGGAGCTGTTTTTT. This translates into CASSFRTVNTGELFF.